The source of this TCR beta chain is a study of CD8 T cells in ankylosing spondylitis listed by TCRdb under 2017. Background for the entire study: To find TCR variants linked to disease, the study profiled T cell receptor beta repertoires in ankylosing spondylitis patients and healthy donors. Peripheral blood was sampled, and synovial fluid was also collected from ankylosing spondylitis patients. The full study cohort was made up of 25 to 30 ankylosing spondylitis patients and approximately 100 healthy donors. Points the paper makes about the study in general: The disease-linked clones were reported as significantly enriched in matched synovial fluid samples from ankylosing spondylitis patients. The disease-linked clones showed a CD8+ phenotype and occurred at relatively low frequencies in peripheral blood. Some of the motif variants had been reported before in the synovial fluid and blood of reactive arthritis patients, a finding that suggests common disease-initiation mechanisms. Blood from ankylosing spondylitis patients appeared to be characterized by a TCR beta motif made up of under 10 highly homologous amino acid variants.

Instrument on record: Illumina HiSeq 2500. Quantitative 5'-RACE with molecular barcodes was the method used to prepare the TCR beta libraries. The original pipeline was this. To identify disease-linked TCR variants, a new computational method was used, one built on a probabilistic model of VDJ rearrangement. TCRdb reprocessing: public reads trimmed at Q25 with fastp, clones called with MiXCR, in-frame beta chains kept. Rows with a matching CDR3 protein are joined into one entry that keeps the most common DNA and genes. Clone size and V and J calls follow TCRdb, not the original study. The sample table shows about 130,000 distinct CDR3 sequences, and about a tenth are seen once. Roughly 3.3% of the sample lies in the top ten. This clonotype was counted at least ten times. Its target antigen remains unknown. Base qualities are missing; no much larger clone stands one base away. CDR1 and CDR2, per the germline V gene, are KGHSH and LQKENI. Trimming at the junction amounts to 3 bases on V and 0 bases on J, and the germline ends lie 5 bases apart. The cysteine opens and the phenylalanine closes a CDR3 of 14 amino acids. Left in the record is the CDR3 DNA by itself, 42 bases read in frame from the first base.

The rearrangement combines TRBV18 with TRBJ2-2, with no reliable assignment of the D segment. The source material was blood, either unsorted or a sorted T cell fraction (not recorded which). This TCR was sampled from a male donor with ankylosing spondylitis or in good health (not recorded which). CDR3 loop: CASSPGTNTGELFF. The bases are TGTGCCAGCTCACCTGGGACGAACACCGGGGAGCTGTTTTTT.